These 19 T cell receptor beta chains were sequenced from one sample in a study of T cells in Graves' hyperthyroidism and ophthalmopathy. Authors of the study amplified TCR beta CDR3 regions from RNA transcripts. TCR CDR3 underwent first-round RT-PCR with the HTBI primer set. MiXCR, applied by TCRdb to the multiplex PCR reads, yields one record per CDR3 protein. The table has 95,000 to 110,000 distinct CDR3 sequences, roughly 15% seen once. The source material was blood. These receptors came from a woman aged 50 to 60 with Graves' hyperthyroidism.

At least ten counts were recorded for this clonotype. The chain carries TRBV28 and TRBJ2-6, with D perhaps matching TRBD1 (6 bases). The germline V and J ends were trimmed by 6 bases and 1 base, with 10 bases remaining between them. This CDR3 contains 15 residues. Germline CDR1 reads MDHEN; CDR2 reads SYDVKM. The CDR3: CASSSTGSGANVLTF. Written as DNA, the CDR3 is TGTGCCAGCAGCTCAACAGGGTCTGGGGCCAACGTCCTGACTTTC.

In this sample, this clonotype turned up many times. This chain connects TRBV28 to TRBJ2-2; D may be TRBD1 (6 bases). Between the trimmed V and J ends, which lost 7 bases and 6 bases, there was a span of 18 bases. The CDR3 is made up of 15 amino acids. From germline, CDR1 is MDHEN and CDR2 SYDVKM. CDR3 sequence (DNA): TGTGCCAGCAAGCCCGGAACAGGGAGTTCCGGGGAGCTGTTTTTT. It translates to CASKPGTGSSGELFF.

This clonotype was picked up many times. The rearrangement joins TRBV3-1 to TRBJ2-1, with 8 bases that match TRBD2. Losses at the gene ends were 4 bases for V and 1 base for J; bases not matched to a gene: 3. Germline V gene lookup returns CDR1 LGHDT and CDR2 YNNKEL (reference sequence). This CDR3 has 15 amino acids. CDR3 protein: CASSLVAGSYNEQFF. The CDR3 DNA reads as TGTGCCAGCAGCCTAGTAGCGGGATCCTACAATGAGCAGTTCTTC.

The CDR3 coding sequence is TGTGCCAGCTCACCCCCGACCACAAGACAGATTATAGCCAAAAACATTCAGTACTTC. Translating it yields CASSPPTTRQIIAKNIQYF. The rearrangement joins TRBV18 to TRBJ2-4; TRBD1 is a possible D gene (5 bases). Germline-derived CDR1 and CDR2 are KGHSH and LQKENI. There are 19 residues in the CDR3. V was pared by 3 bases and J by 0 bases, with 21 bases between.

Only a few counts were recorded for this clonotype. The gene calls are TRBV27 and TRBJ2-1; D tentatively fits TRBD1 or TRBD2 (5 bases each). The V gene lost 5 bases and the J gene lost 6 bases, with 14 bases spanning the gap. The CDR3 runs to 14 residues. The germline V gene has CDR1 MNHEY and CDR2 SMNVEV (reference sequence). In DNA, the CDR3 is TGTGCCAGCAGTACTCTCGGGGCTTGCAATGAGCAGTTCTTC. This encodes CASSTLGACNEQFF.

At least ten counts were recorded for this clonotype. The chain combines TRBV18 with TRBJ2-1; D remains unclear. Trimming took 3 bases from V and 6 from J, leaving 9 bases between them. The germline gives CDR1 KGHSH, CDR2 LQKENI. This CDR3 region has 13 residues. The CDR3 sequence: CASSPSLSNEQFF. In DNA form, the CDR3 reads TGTGCCAGCTCACCGAGTCTAAGCAATGAGCAGTTCTTC.

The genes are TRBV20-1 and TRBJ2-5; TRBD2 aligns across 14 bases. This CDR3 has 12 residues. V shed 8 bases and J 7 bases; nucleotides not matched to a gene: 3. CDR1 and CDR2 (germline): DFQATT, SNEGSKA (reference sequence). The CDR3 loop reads CSLTSGRATQYF. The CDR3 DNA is TGCAGTCTGACTAGCGGGAGGGCGACCCAGTACTTC.

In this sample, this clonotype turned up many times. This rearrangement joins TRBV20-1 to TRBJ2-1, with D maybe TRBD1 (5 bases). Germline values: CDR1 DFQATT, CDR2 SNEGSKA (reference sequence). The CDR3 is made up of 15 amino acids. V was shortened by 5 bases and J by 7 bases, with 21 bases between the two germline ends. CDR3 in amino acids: CSAYSHSGIRNEQFF. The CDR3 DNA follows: TGCAGTGCTTACTCACACTCAGGGATCAGAAATGAGCAGTTCTTC.

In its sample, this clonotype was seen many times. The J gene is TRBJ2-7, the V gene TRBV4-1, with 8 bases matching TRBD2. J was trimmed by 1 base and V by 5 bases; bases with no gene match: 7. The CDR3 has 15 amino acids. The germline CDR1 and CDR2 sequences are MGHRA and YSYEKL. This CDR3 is CASSNPGTRSYEQYF. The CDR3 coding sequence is TGCGCCAGCAGCAACCCCGGGACTAGATCCTACGAGCAGTACTTC.

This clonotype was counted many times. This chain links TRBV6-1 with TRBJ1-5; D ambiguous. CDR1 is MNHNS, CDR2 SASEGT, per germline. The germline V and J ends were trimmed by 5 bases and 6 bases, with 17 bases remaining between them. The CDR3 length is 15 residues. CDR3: CASSLFWGSGQPQHF. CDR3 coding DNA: TGTGCCAGCAGTCTCTTCTGGGGTTCGGGTCAGCCCCAGCATTTT.

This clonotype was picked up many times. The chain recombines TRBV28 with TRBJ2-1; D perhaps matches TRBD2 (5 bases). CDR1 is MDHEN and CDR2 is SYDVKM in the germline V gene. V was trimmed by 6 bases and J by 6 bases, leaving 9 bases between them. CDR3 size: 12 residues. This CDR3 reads CASRGSRNEQFF. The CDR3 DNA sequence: TGTGCCAGCAGAGGGAGCCGCAATGAGCAGTTCTTC.

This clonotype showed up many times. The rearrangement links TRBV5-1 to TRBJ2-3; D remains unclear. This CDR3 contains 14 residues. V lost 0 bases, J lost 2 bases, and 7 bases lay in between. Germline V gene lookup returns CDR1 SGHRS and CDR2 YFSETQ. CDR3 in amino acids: CASSLVVSTDTQYF. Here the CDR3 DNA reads TGCGCCAGCAGCTTGGTGGTTTCCACAGATACGCAGTATTTT.

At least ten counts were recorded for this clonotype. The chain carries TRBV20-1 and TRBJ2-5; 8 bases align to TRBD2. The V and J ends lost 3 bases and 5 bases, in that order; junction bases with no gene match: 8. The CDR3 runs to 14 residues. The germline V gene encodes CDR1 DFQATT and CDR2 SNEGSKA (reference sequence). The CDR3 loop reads CSARKRGTTETQYF. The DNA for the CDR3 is TGCAGTGCTAGGAAGCGGGGGACGACTGAGACCCAGTACTTC.

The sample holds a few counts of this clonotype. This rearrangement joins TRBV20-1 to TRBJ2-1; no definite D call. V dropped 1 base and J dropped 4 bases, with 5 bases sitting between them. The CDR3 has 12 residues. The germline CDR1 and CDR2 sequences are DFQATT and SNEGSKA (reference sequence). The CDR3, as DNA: TGCAGTGCTAGAGGCCAGTACAATGAGCAGTTCTTC. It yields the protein CSARGQYNEQFF.

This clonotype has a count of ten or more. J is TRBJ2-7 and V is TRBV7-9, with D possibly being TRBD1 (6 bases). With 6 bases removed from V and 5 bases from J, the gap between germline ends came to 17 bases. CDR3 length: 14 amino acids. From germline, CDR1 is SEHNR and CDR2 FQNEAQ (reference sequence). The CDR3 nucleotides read TGTGCCAGCAGATGGGGGCAGGGTCGCAACGAGCAGTACTTC. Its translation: CASRWGQGRNEQYF.

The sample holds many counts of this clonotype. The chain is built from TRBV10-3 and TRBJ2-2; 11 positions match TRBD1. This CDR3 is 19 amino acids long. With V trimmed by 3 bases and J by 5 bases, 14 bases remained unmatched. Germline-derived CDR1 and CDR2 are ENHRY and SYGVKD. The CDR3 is CAISDSSNGQGARTGELFF. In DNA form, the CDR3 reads TGTGCCATCAGTGACTCCTCAAATGGACAGGGGGCCAGGACCGGGGAGCTGTTTTTT.

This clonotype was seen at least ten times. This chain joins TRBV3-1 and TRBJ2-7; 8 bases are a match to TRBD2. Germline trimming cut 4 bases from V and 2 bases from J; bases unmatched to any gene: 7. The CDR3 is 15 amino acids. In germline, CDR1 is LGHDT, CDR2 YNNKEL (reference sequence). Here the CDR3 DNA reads TGTGCCAGCAGCCCCTCGCGGGAGGTGACCTACGAGCAGTACTTC. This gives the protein CASSPSREVTYEQYF.

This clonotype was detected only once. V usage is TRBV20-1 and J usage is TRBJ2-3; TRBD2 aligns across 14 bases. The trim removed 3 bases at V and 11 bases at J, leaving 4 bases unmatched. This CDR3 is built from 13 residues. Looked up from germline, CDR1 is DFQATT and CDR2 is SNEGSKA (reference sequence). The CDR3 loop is CSARGLAGAMQYF. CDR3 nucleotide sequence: TGCAGTGCTAGGGGACTAGCGGGAGCTATGCAGTATTTT.

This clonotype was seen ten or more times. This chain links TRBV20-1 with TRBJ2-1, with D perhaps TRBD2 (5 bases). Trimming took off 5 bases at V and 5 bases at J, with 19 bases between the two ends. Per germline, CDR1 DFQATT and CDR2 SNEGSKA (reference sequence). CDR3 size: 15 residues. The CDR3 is CSAYARAGYNNEQFF. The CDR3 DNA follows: TGCAGTGCTTACGCCCGGGCGGGTTACAACAATGAGCAGTTCTTC.